This T cell receptor beta chain was captured in a study of early T cells in non-severe SARS-CoV-2 infection. Study at large: The input, bulk RNA from unsorted whole blood, was sequenced, and chains were unpaired.

Each CDR3 protein gets one entry after TCRdb re-called the 5' RACE reads with MiXCR. This sample carries some 61,000 distinct CDR3 sequences, about 10% of them seen once, and the ten largest clones take around 4.1%. Germline CDR1 is SGHRS and CDR2 is YFSETQ. Trimming left V 4 bases short and J 6 bases short, with 16 bases between. CDR3 length: 14 amino acids. The material sequenced was whole blood. The gene calls are TRBV5-1 and TRBJ1-2; D gene uncertain. This sequence was found in an adult who was a healthcare worker with PCR-confirmed SARS-CoV-2 infection or an uninfected control (not recorded which). DNA of the CDR3: TGCGCCAGCAGCCCTTGGGTAGGGTCCCATGGCTACACCTTC. Protein sequence: CASSPWVGSHGYTF.